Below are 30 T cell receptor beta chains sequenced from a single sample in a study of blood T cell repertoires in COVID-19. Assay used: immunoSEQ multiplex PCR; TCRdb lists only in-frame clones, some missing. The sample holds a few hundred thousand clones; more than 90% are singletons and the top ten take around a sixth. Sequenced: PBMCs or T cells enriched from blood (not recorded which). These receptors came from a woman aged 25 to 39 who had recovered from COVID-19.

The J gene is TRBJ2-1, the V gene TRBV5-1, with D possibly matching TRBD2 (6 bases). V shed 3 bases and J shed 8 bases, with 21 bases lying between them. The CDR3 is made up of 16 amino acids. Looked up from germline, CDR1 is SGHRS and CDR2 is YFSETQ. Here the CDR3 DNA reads TGCGCCAGCAGCTCGGCGGGGAGCGGCCCGGGGGATGAGCAGTTCTTC. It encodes CASSSAGSGPGDEQFF.

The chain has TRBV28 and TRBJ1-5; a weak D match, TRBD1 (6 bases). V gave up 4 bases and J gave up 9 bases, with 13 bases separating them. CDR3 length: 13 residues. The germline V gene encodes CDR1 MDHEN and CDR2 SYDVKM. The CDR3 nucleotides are TGTGCCAGCAGTTCGACAGGCCTGGCGCCCCAGCATTTT. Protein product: CASSSTGLAPQHF.

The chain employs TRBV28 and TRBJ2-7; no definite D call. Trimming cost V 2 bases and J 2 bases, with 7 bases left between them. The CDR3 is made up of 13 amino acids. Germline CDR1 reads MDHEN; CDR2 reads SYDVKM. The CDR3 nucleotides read TGTGCCAGCAGTTTACCAAGCCCCTACGAGCAGTACTTC. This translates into CASSLPSPYEQYF.

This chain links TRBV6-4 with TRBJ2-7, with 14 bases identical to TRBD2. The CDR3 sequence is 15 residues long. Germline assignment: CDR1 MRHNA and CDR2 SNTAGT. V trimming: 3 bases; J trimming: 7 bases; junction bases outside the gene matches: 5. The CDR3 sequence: CASSEGLAGVGEQYF. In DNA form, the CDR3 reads TGTGCCAGCAGTGAGGGACTAGCGGGAGTGGGGGAGCAGTACTTC.

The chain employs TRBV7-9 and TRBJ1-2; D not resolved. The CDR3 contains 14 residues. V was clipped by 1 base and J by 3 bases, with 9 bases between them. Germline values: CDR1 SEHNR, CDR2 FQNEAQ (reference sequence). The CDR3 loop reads CASSLEYGDYGYTF. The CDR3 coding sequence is TGTGCCAGCAGCTTAGAATACGGAGACTATGGCTACACCTTC.

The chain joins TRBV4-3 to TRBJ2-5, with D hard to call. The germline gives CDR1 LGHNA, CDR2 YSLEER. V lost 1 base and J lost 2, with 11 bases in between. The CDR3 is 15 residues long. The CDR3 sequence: CASSQGLSVQETQYF. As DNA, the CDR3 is TGCGCCAGCAGCCAAGGGCTAAGCGTACAAGAGACCCAGTACTTC.

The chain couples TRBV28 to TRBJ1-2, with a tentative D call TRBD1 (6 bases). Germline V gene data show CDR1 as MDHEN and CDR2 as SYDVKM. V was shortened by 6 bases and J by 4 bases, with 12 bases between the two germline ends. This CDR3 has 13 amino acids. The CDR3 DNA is TGTGCCAGCAGCCCGGGACACCCCTATGGCTACACCTTC. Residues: CASSPGHPYGYTF.

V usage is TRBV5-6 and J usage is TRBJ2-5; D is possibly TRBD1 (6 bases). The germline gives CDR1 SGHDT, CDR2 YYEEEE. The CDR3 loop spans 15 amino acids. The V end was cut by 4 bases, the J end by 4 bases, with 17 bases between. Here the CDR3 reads CASSPRPGAGETQYF. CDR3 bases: TGTGCCAGCAGCCCCCGGCCAGGGGCTGGAGAGACCCAGTACTTC.

The CDR3 spells CASSKNKSGSPLHF. CDR3 sequence (DNA): TGTGCCAGCAGCAAAAATAAGAGCGGGTCACCCCTCCACTTT. This sequence joins TRBV21-1 and TRBJ1-6. TRBV21-1 is deemed a pseudogene. The CDR3 extends over 14 amino acids.

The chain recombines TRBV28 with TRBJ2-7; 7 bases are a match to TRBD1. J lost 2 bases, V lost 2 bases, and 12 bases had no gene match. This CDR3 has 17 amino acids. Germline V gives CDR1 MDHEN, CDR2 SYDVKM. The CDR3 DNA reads TGTGCCAGCAGTTTAAGGGGTCTGGGGCAGGGGGCCTACGAGCAGTACTTC. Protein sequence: CASSLRGLGQGAYEQYF.

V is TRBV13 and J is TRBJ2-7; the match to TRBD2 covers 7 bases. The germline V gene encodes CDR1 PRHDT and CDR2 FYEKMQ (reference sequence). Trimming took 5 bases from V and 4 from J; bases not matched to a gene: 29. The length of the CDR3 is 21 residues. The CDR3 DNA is TGTGCCAGCAGCCTTGAGGGCTTCGGGGGGAGGGCCTTAACCTTGGGTTACGAGCAGTACTTC. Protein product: CASSLEGFGGRALTLGYEQYF.

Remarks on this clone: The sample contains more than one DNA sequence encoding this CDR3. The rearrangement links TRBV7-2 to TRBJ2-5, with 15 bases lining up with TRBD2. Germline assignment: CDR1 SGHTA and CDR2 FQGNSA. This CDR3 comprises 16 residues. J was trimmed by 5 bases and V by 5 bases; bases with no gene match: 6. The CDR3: CASSPGLAGGRETQYF. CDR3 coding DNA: TGTGCCAGCAGCCCGGGACTAGCGGGGGGCCGGGAGACCCAGTACTTC.

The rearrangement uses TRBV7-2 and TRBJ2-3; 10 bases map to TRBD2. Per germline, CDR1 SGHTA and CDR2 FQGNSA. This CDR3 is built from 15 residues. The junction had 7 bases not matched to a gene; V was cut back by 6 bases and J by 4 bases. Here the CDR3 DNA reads TGTGCCAGCAGATCCCCGGGACTAGCGCCAGATACGCAGTATTTT. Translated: CASRSPGLAPDTQYF. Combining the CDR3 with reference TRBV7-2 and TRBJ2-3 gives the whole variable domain GAGVSQSPSNKVTEKGKDVELRCDPISGHTALYWYRQSLGQGLEFLIYFQGNSAPDKSGLPSDRFSAERTGGSVSTLTIQRTQQEDSAVYLCASRSPGLAPDTQYFGPGTRLTVL.

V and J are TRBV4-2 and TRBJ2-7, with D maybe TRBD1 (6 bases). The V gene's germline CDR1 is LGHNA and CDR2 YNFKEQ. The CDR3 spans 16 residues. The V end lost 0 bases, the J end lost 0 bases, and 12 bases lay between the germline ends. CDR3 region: CASSQEMTGGSYEQYF. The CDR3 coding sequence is TGTGCCAGCAGCCAAGAGATGACAGGTGGCTCCTACGAGCAGTACTTC.

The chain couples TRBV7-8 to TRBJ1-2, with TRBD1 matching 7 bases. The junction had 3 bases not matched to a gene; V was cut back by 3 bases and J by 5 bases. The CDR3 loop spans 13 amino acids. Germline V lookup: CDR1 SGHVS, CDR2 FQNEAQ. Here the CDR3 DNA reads TGTGCCAGCAGCTTGCCGGGACAGTATGGCTACACCTTC. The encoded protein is CASSLPGQYGYTF.

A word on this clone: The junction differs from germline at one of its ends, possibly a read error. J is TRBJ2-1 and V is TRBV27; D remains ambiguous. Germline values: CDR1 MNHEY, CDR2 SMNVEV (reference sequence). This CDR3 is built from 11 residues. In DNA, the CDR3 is TGTGCCAGCAGTACCCCGGGTCCATGGATCTTC. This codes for CASSTPGPWIF.

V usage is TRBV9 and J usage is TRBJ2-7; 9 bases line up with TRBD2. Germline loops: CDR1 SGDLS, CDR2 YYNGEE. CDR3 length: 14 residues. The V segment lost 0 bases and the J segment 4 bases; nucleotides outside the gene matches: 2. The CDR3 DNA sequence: TGTGCCAGCAGCGTAGGCGGGAGGGGGTACGAGCAGTACTTC. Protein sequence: CASSVGGRGYEQYF.

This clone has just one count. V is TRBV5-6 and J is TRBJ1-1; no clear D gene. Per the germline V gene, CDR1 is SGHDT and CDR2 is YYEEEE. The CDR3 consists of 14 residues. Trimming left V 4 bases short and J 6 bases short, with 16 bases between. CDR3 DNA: TGTGCCAGCAGCCCACCAGGAGGGCAGGCTGAAGCTTTCTTT. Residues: CASSPPGGQAEAFF.

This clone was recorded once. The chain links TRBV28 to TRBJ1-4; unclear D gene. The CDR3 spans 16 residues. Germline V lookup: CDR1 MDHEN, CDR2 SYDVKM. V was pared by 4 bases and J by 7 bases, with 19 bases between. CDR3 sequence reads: CASSSPLKVGGEKLFF. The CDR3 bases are TGTGCCAGCAGTTCCCCCTTGAAGGTCGGAGGTGAAAAACTGTTTTTT.

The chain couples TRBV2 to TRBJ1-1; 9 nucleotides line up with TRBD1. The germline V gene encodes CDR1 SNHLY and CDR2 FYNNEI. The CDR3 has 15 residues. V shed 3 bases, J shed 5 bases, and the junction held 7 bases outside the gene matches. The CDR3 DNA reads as TGTGCCAGCAGTGATGGGACAGGGAGGGGGACTGAAGCTTTCTTT. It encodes CASSDGTGRGTEAFF.

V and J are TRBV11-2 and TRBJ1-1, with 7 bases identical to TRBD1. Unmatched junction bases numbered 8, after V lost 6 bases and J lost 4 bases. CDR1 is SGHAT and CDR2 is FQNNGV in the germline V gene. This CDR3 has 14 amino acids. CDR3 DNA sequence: TGTGCCAGCAGATACAGGGGTTTCGGCACTGAAGCTTTCTTT. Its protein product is CASRYRGFGTEAFF.

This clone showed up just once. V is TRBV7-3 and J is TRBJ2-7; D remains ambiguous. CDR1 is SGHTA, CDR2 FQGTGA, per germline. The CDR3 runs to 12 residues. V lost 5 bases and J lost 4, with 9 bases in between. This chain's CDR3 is CASSPDGYEQYF. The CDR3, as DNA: TGTGCCAGCAGCCCAGACGGGTACGAGCAGTACTTC.

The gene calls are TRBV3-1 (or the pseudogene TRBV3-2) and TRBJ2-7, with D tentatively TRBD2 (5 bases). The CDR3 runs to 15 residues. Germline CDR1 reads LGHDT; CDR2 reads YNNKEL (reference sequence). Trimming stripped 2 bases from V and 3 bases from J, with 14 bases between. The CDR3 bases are TGTGCCAGCAGCCAATTTCGGGGATTCAACTACGAGCAGTACTTC. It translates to CASSQFRGFNYEQYF.

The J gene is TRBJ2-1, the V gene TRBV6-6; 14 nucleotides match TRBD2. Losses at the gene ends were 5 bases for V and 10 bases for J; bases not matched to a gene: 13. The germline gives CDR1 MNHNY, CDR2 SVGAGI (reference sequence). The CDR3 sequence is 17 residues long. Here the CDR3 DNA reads TGTGCCAGCAGTCGCGGACTAGCGGGGGGCATCCCCGGGGAGCAGTTCTTC. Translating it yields CASSRGLAGGIPGEQFF.

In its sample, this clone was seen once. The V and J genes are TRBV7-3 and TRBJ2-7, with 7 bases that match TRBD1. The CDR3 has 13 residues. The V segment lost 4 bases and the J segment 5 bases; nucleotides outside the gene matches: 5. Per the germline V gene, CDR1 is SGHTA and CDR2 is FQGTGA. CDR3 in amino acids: CASSSDREHEQYF. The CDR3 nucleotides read TGTGCCAGCAGCTCTGACAGGGAGCACGAGCAGTACTTC.

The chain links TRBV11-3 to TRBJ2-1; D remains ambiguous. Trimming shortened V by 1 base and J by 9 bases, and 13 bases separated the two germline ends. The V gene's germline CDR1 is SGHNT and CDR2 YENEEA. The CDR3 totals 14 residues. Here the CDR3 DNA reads TGTGCCAGCAGCTTAGTCCCCCGCTCAGGTGAGCAGTTCTTC. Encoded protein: CASSLVPRSGEQFF.

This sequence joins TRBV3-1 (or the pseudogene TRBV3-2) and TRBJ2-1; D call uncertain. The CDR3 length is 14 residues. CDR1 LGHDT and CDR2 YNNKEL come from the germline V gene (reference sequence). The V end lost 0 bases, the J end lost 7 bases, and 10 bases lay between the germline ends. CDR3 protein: CASSQDRVWNEQFF. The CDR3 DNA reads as TGTGCCAGCAGCCAAGATCGAGTGTGGAATGAGCAGTTCTTC.

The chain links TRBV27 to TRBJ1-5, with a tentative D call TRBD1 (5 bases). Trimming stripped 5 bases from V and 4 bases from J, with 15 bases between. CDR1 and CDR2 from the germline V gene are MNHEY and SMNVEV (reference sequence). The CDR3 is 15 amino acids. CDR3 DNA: TGTGCCAGCAGTGAACATGCAGGGATTAATCAGCCCCAGCATTTT. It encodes CASSEHAGINQPQHF.

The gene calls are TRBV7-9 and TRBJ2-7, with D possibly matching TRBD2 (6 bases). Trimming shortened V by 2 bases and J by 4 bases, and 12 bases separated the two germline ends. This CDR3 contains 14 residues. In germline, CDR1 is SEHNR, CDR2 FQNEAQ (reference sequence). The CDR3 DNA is TGTGCCAGCAGCTTAAACGGGAGAGCTTACGAGCAGTACTTC. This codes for CASSLNGRAYEQYF. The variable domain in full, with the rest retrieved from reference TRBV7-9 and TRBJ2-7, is DTGVSQNPRHKITKRGQNVTFRCDPISEHNRLYWYRQTLGQGPEFLTYFQNEAQLEKSRLLSDRFSAERPKGSFSTLEIQRTEQGDSAMYLCASSLNGRAYEQYFGPGTRLTVT.

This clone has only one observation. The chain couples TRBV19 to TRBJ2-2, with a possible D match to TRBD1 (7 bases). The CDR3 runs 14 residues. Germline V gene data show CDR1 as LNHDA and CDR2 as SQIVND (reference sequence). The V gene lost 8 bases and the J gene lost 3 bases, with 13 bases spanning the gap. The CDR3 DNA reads TGTGCCAGTCGGGAGACAGGGCACACCGGGGAGCTGTTTTTT. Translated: CASRETGHTGELFF.